This TCR beta chain was captured by sequencing in a study of blood T cell repertoires in COVID-19. Germline V gene lookup returns CDR1 MNHNS and CDR2 SASEGT. Unmatched junction bases numbered 2, after V lost 4 bases and J lost 8 bases. The CDR3 runs 11 residues. Data came from immunoSEQ multiplex PCR; TCRdb stores just in-frame clones and leaves some out. This repertoire shows 380,000 or so clones, 88% found once; its top ten account for approximately 2.1%. The study drew participants aged about 18 to 89 years from 24 US areas. The sequence came from a middle-aged woman with acute COVID-19. The chain links TRBV6-1 to TRBJ2-7, with 7 positions matching TRBD1. The sample taken for sequencing was PBMCs or T cells enriched from blood (not recorded which). This CDR3 reads CASSATGKQYF. The CDR3 DNA reads as TGTGCCAGCAGTGCGACAGGGAAGCAGTACTTC.